This T cell receptor (beta chain) was sequenced during a study of control samples from healthy donors and cancer patients. The data were produced by immunoSEQ multiplex PCR, yet TCRdb's version contains in-frame clones alone and is incomplete. The sample has approximately 150,000 clones, roughly 90% seen once. This clonotype originated in a man aged 45-65 years with head and neck cancer. The sample consisted of PBMCs.

This chain's CDR3 is CASSPGQVDEKLFF. CDR3 coding DNA: TGTGCCAGCAGCCCTGGACAGGTCGATGAAAAACTGTTTTTT. The chain employs TRBV5-4 and TRBJ1-4; 7 nucleotides line up with TRBD1. V was pared by 4 bases and J by 6 bases, with 6 bases of the junction left unmatched. The CDR3 length is 14 residues. CDR1 is SGHNT, CDR2 YYREEE, per germline (reference sequence).